This T cell receptor beta chain was profiled in a study of PD-1 blockade in classical Hodgkin lymphoma (dated by TCRdb to 2018 to 2021). Background on the whole study: Nivolumab dosing was 3 mg/kg intravenously every 2 weeks, continuing until either disease progression or unacceptable toxicity. The study used TCR beta sequencing and CyTOF to define a peripheral blood immune signature of response to PD-1 blockade in classical Hodgkin lymphoma. Overall study results and their limits: Lower diversity was observed in patients in whom nivolumab was started less than 1 year after ASCT, and these patients were excluded from later analyses so that confounding by immune reconstitution would be avoided. Baseline TCR diversity was reported to be lower in newly diagnosed patients than in healthy donors, and even lower in relapsed/refractory patients. Baseline diversity similar to that of newly diagnosed patients was observed in trial patients achieving complete response, whereas significantly lower diversity was observed in partial responders and progressors. The study was limited to a single clinical trial cohort, and causes of repertoire differences, possibly disease activity or prior therapy, remained undefined. CD4+ but not CD8+ TCR diversity rose significantly by C4D1 (p=0.0027 vs p=0.16), most apparent in complete responders (p=0.02).

Genomic DNA was isolated using the Qiagen DNeasy kit from unsorted PBMCs as well as from negatively selected CD4+ and CD8+ fractions. Using primers that anneal to V and J segments, immunoSEQ multiplex PCR amplified the TCR beta CDR3 regions. A synthetic immune receptor repertoire was used to minimize amplification bias, and any remaining bias was removed computationally after sequencing. Concerning the study's data processing: Repertoire diversity was quantified as the Shannon entropy index using custom Python scripts. The unsorted, CD4+ and CD8+ repertoires were each analyzed separately, with the exception of combined analyses, where CD4+ and CD8+ sequences were merged in silico. Clonal expansion was defined as at least a 2-fold frequency increase after treatment relative to C1D1, with a pseudocount of 0.5 for undetected baseline clones. Singleton clones were defined as clones with 0 or 1 copy at C1D1, and non-singleton clones were defined as clones with 2 or more copies. Clones expanded in unsorted samples were assigned a CD4+, CD8+ or unknown annotation through matching of protein sequences in sorted samples from the same patient. Wilcoxon tests on paired samples were used to test changes in diversity from C1D1 to C4D1. TCRdb re-hosts the immuneACCESS table, in-frame sequences only. Its copies lack some clones; in the studies checked, an unresolved V gene accounts for under half of them, and the cause for the rest is not known. From that table come the V and J calls and clone size; the DNA was used to work out D and trimming. Counted in this sample were several thousand clones; less than 80% of them appeared once. The ten largest clones represent 51% of the sample.

The time point label for this specimen denotes: cycle 1 day 1 (C1D1), immediately before nivolumab initiation. Every trial patient had relapsed after autologous stem cell transplantation, and cohorts A, B and C differed in prior brentuximab vedotin exposure. The trial cohort was composed of about 60 patients with relapsed/refractory classical Hodgkin lymphoma, for whom complete response, partial response or progressive disease was recorded as best overall response. In the multi-cohort phase II CheckMate 205 trial, trial patients received single-agent nivolumab. An independent review committee assessed best overall response by applying the 2007 International Working Group response criteria. Trial PBMCs were collected just before the start of nivolumab (C1D1) and during therapy at cycle 2 day 1 and cycle 4 day 1. Peripheral blood was collected in 8 mL Vacutainer Cell Preparation Tubes, from which PBMCs were isolated by centrifugation and then cryopreserved.

Points on this clone: It has no known antigen specificity. One base away there is no much larger clone; base qualities are not given.

The junction shows trimming of 5 bases on V and 5 bases on J, and the gene matches do not reach 6 bases of it. Reading the germline V gene gives CDR1 MDHEN and CDR2 SYDVKM. From the cysteine through the phenylalanine, the CDR3 covers 14 amino acids. The read is trimmed to its CDR3 DNA, 42 bases read in frame from base 1. This sequence originates from a human donor with classical Hodgkin lymphoma. The sequence is built from TRBV28 and TRBJ1-5; 7 central nucleotides agree with TRBD1. This specimen consisted of peripheral blood mononuclear cells (PBMCs), obtained at baseline. The CDR3 protein: CASSPRQGHQPQHF. Here is the DNA: TGTGCCAGCAGTCCGCGACAGGGCCATCAGCCCCAGCATTTT. With the portions outside the CDR3 filled from the reference TRBV28 and TRBJ1-5 genes, the complete variable region becomes DVKVTQSSRYLVKRTGEKVFLECVQDMDHENMFWYRQDPGLGLRLIYFSYDVKMKEKGDIPEGYSVSREKKERFSLILESASTNQTSMYLCASSPRQGHQPQHFGDGTRLSIL.